The 12 T cell receptor beta chains presented below share a single source sample, sequenced in a study of control samples from healthy donors and cancer patients (dated by TCRdb to the early 2020s). The method was the immunoSEQ multiplex PCR assay. TCRdb provides this immuneACCESS table in a form limited to in-frame rearrangements. Some clones are lacking; in checked studies, under half of them reflect an unresolved V gene, and why the rest are absent is not known. This sample gives tens of thousands of clones in total; around 85% of them show up just once. The ten largest clones add up to approximately 38% of the sample. Input material: PBMCs. These receptors were obtained from a man in his 70s with lung cancer.

The chain recombines TRBV5-1 with TRBJ2-7; 8 bases agree with TRBD1. This CDR3 region has 14 residues. V shed 5 bases and J 3 bases; nucleotides not matched to a gene: 7. Germline CDR1 reads SGHRS; CDR2 reads YFSETQ. CDR3 amino acids: CASSPTGTGYEQYF. DNA for the CDR3: TGCGCCAGCAGTCCCACCGGGACAGGCTACGAGCAGTACTTC. The complete variable domain, with remaining parts taken from reference TRBV5-1 and TRBJ2-7, reads KAGVTQTPRYLIKTRGQQVTLSCSPISGHRSVSWYQQTPGQGLQFLFEYFSETQRNKGNFPGRFSGRQFSNSRSEMNVSTLELGDSALYLCASSPTGTGYEQYFGPGTRLTVT.

V usage is TRBV7-7 and J usage is TRBJ2-1; 7 bases map to TRBD1. CDR1 and CDR2 (germline): SSHAT, FNYEAQ (reference sequence). The CDR3 covers 13 residues. Unmatched junction bases numbered 4, after V lost 4 bases and J lost 7 bases. CDR3 nucleotides: TGTGCCAGCAGCTCGATCAGGGGGAATGAGCAGTTCTTC. The encoded protein is CASSSIRGNEQFF.

This chain links TRBV9 with TRBJ2-1, with 8 nucleotides matching TRBD1. The ends lost 0 bases at V and 0 bases at J; junction bases unmatched: 5. The CDR3 contains 17 residues. Germline V gene sequence: CDR1 SGDLS, CDR2 YYNGEE. Here the CDR3 DNA reads TGTGCCAGCAGCGTAGAGTACAGGGGGAGCTCCTACAATGAGCAGTTCTTC. This translates into CASSVEYRGSSYNEQFF.

The chain couples TRBV11-3 to TRBJ1-1; TRBD1 matches at 7 bases. CDR1 and CDR2 (germline): SGHNT, YENEEA. The CDR3 covers 15 residues. With 2 bases clipped from V and 7 bases from J, the junction kept 10 bases outside the gene matches. This CDR3 reads CASSLIRQGVGEAFF. In DNA, the CDR3 is TGTGCCAGCAGCTTAATCCGGCAGGGGGTAGGTGAAGCTTTCTTT.

The gene calls are TRBV7-8 and TRBJ2-1, with TRBD2 matching 13 bases. This CDR3 has 17 residues. J lost 5 bases, V lost 5 bases, and 9 bases had no gene match. CDR1 is SGHVS and CDR2 is FQNEAQ in the germline V gene. The CDR3 coding sequence is TGTGCCAGCAGCCCGCGGACTAGCGGGGGTGGTGACAATGAGCAGTTCTTC. It codes for CASSPRTSGGGDNEQFF.

With regard to this clone: Other DNA sequences in this sample translate to the same CDR3. This sequence joins TRBV18 and TRBJ1-3; D not certain. Germline V lookup: CDR1 KGHSH, CDR2 LQKENI. V lost 0 bases, J lost 0 bases, and 6 bases lay in between. There are 15 residues in the CDR3. The CDR3, as DNA: TGTGCCAGCTCACCACCTCTCGTCTCTGGAAACACCATATATTTT. Translating it yields CASSPPLVSGNTIYF.

This sequence joins TRBV6-5 and TRBJ1-2; D might be TRBD1 (6 bases). Trimming left V 6 bases short and J 6 bases short, with 14 bases between. This CDR3 comprises 13 residues. Germline loops: CDR1 MNHEY, CDR2 SVGAGI. The CDR3 sequence: CASRGQGGDGYTF. Here the CDR3 DNA reads TGTGCCAGCAGGGGACAAGGTGGGGATGGCTACACCTTC.

The sample holds many counts of this clone. Different DNA sequences within this sample yield the same CDR3. V gene TRBV5-4 combines with J gene TRBJ1-1; 11 positions match TRBD1. The V and J ends lost 0 bases and 3 bases, in that order; junction bases with no gene match: 7. The CDR3 length is 17 residues. From germline, CDR1 is SGHNT and CDR2 YYREEE (reference sequence). The CDR3 DNA follows: TGTGCCAGCAGCTTGGGGGGGACAGGGGGTGTCGACACTGAAGCTTTCTTT. It yields the protein CASSLGGTGGVDTEAFF.

Concerning this clone itself: The identical CDR3 is also encoded by other nucleotide sequences in the sample. The chain is built from TRBV18 and TRBJ1-2; 7 bases match TRBD1. J was trimmed by 2 bases and V by 3 bases; bases with no gene match: 6. The CDR3 extends over 15 amino acids. Germline loops: CDR1 KGHSH, CDR2 LQKENI. The CDR3 region is CASSPVLQGNYGYTF. The CDR3, as DNA: TGTGCCAGCTCACCCGTCCTACAGGGGAACTATGGCTACACCTTC.

The V gene is TRBV5-1, the J gene TRBJ1-2, with 7 bases identical to TRBD1. This CDR3 has 15 amino acids. CDR1 is SGHRS and CDR2 is YFSETQ in the germline V gene. V trimming: 1 base; J trimming: 8 bases; junction bases outside the gene matches: 11. CDR3 residues: CASSLLQGPAGGYTF. CDR3 nucleotides: TGCGCCAGCAGCTTGTTACAGGGGCCCGCTGGGGGCTACACCTTC.

V and J are TRBV5-4 and TRBJ1-2; D is unclear. Trimming removed 0 bases at V and 3 bases at J, with 9 bases between. Germline loops: CDR1 SGHNT, CDR2 YYREEE (reference sequence). The CDR3 runs 14 residues. Here the CDR3 reads CASSLGGIDYGYTF. CDR3 in DNA: TGTGCCAGCAGCTTGGGAGGGATTGACTATGGCTACACCTTC.

This clone was seen once. The chain uses TRBV20-1 and TRBJ1-5; D is perhaps TRBD1 (6 bases). Germline CDR1 reads DFQATT; CDR2 reads SNEGSKA (reference sequence). V lost 3 bases and J lost 3, with 18 bases in between. The CDR3 totals 16 residues. The CDR3 DNA sequence: TGCAGTGCTAGTGACGGGACATCCAAGCCCAATCAGCCCCAGCATTTT. Translation gives CSASDGTSKPNQPQHF.